The entry below gives a single T cell receptor beta chain sequence along with its context. The antigen is unknown. The PCR contained 60 Vbeta and 13 Jbeta primers. Using immunoSEQ multiplex PCR, the repertoire was profiled, and TCRdb retains in-frame clones only, with some absent. The sample includes some 110,000 clones. These data belong to a study of cytomegalovirus exposure and HLA in healthy donors. Study outcomes and limitations: Association of a missense DCLRE1C variant with TCR beta V- and J-gene trimming was reported in a later analysis. Within an earlier analysis, most TCR beta V segments proved productive either about 90% or about 30% of the time.

The CDR3 runs to 14 residues. V was pared by 5 bases and J by 7 bases, with 17 bases between. Germline assignment: CDR1 MDHEN and CDR2 SYDVKM. The J gene is TRBJ1-2, the V gene TRBV28, with D possibly TRBD1 on 6 matching bases. This receptor was taken from a man aged 40-49 years in good health and CMV-seropositive. Sequencing was done on a sample of PBMCs. The CDR3 coding sequence is TGTGCCAGCAGTCCCTCTTGGGGGCGTGGTGGCTACACCTTC. It encodes CASSPSWGRGGYTF.